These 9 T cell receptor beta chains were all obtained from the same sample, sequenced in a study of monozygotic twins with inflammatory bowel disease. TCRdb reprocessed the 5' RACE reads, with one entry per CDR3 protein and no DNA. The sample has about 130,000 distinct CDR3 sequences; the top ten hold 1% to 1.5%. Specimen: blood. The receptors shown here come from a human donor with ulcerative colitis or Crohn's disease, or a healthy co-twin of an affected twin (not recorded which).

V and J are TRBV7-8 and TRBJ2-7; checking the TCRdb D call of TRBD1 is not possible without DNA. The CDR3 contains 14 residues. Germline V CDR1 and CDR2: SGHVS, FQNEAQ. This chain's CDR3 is CASRNGGGPYEQYF.

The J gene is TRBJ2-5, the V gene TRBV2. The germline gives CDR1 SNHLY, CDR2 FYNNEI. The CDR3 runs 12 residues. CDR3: CANRAIQETQYF.

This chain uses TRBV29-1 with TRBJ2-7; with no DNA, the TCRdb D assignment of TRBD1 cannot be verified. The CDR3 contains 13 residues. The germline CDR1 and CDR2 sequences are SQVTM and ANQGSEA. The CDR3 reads CSVRAGADYEQYF.

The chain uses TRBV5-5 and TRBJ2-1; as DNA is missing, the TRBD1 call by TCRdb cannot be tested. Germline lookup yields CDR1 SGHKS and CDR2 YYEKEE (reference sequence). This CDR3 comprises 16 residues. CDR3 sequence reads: CASSPDRRLTYNEHFF.

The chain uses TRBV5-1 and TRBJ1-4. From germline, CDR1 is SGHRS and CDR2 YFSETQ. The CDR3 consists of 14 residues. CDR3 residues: CASSSGQLLEKLFF.

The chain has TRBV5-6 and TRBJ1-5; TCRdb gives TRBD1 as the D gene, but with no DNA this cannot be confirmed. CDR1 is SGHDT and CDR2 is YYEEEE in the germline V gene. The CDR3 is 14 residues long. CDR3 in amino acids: CASQKGDISQPQHF.

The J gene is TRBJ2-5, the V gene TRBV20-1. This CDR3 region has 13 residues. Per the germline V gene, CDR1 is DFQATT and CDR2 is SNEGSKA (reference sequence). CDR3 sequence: CSATRYSQETQYF.

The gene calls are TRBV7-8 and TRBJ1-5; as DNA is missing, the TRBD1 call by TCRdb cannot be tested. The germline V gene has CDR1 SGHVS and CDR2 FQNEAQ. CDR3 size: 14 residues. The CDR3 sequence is CASSLGDGNQPQHF. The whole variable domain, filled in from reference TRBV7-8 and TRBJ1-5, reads GAGVSQSPRYKVAKRGQDVALRCDPISGHVSLFWYQQALGQGPEFLTYFQNEAQLDKSGLPSDRFFAERPEGSVSTLKIQRTQQEDSAVYLCASSLGDGNQPQHFGDGTRLSIL.

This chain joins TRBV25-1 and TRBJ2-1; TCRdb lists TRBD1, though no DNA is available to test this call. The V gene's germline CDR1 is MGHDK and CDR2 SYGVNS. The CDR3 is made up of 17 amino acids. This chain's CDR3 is CASSEYVRDSPQGEQFF.